The rows below give T cell receptor beta chains drawn from one sample of a study of blood T cell repertoires in COVID-19. Produced via immunoSEQ multiplex PCR; TCRdb's table is partial and in-frame only. The table lists 150,000 to 200,000 clones, around 82% of them singletons, with 2.6% in the top ten. Sequences were obtained from peripheral blood. Receptors originate from a human donor with acute or convalescent COVID-19. The donor label of this sample is uncertain. Each CDR3 is given with its conserved first and last residue. D genes are given only for firm matches. Not all rows give a size; the values are once, few, many and, for expanded clones, a class.

v_call,d_call,j_call,clone_size,cdr3_nt,cdr3_aa
TRBV19,NA,TRBJ1-1,NA,TGTGCCAGTATTGAGAGAGGGACTGAAGCTTTCTTT,CASIERGTEAFF
TRBV28,NA,TRBJ1-5,NA,TGTGCCAGCAGAGGGGCGGGGGCCAGGAGCAATCAGCCCCAGCATTTT,CASRGAGARSNQPQHF
TRBV29-1,NA,TRBJ1-2,NA,TGCAGCGTCATGCCGCGGGACGGGGACTTTACCTTC,CSVMPRDGDFTF
TRBV7-8,TRBD1,TRBJ1-4,NA,TGTGCCAGCAGCCCCCCAGGCGTACAGGGGGGCAAACTGTTTTTT,CASSPPGVQGGKLFF
TRBV2,TRBD1,TRBJ2-6,NA,TGTGCCAGCAGTTGGACAGGGGGCAGTTCTGGGGCCAACGTCCTGACTTTC,CASSWTGGSSGANVLTF
TRBV19,NA,TRBJ1-6,NA,TGTGCCAGTAGAACGACAGGCGGAAATTCACCCCTCCACTTT,CASRTTGGNSPLHF
TRBV18,TRBD1,TRBJ1-2,NA,TGTGCCAGCTCACCAGGGACAGGGGAGGACTTC,CASSPGTGEDF
TRBV5-1,NA,TRBJ2-2,NA,TGCGCCAGCACCCCAGGGCTCAACACCGGGGAGCTGTTTTTT,CASTPGLNTGELFF
TRBV6-1,NA,TRBJ1-2,NA,TGTGCCAGCAGTGAGGTACGGGTGGGTGGCTACACCTTC,CASSEVRVGGYTF
TRBV7-8,NA,TRBJ1-3,NA,TGTGCCATCCCTAAGGCGGGATCCATCTCTGGAAACACCATATATTTT,CAIPKAGSISGNTIYF
TRBV5-1,NA,TRBJ2-6,NA,TGCGCCAGCAGCTATGGACAGTCTGGGGCCAACGTCCTGACTTTC,CASSYGQSGANVLTF
TRBV7-6,NA,TRBJ2-1,NA,TGTGCCAGCAGCTTAGCGGAACTCCGGGGGGAGCAGTTCTTC,CASSLAELRGEQFF
TRBV10-3,TRBD2,TRBJ2-1,NA,TGTGCCTCTGACGGCGGGAGGGCCGGGGGCTACAATGAGCAGTTCTTC,CASDGGRAGGYNEQFF
TRBV9,TRBD2,TRBJ2-2,once,TGTGCCAGCAGCGTAGTCCCTAGCGGGAGCGCGAACACCGGGGAGCTGTTTTTT,CASSVVPSGSANTGELFF
TRBV5-1,TRBD1,TRBJ1-2,NA,TGCGCCAGCAGCTCGAGGGACCCGGGACAGGGTTACTATGGCTACACCTTC,CASSSRDPGQGYYGYTF
TRBV6-5,NA,TRBJ2-7,NA,TGTGCCAGCAGTTTTACAGGGAGGGACGAGCAGTACTTC,CASSFTGRDEQYF
TRBV3-1/TRBV3-2,NA,TRBJ2-2,once,TGTGCCAGCAGCCAAGTAGAGGGCACCGGGGAGCTGTTTTTT,CASSQVEGTGELFF
TRBV2,TRBD1,TRBJ1-1,NA,TGTGCCAGTACTGGACAGGGAATGAACACTGAAGCTTTCTTT,CASTGQGMNTEAFF
TRBV6-6,NA,TRBJ2-3,NA,TGTGCCAGCAGTCCCTCCGGCACAGATACGCAGTATTTT,CASSPSGTDTQYF
TRBV6-5,TRBD2,TRBJ2-3,NA,TGTGCCAGCAGACGGACTAGCGGGGGGGATACGCAGTATTTT,CASRRTSGGDTQYF
TRBV5-4,NA,TRBJ1-1,NA,TGTGCCAGCAGCCGGAGAGGAACTGAAGCTTTCTTT,CASSRRGTEAFF
TRBV14,NA,TRBJ1-2,NA,TGTGCCAGCAGCCCAGTCCGCGGGGGCCTTAGTAACTATGGCTACACCTTC,CASSPVRGGLSNYGYTF
TRBV4-1,TRBD2,TRBJ2-7,NA,TGCGCCAGCAGCCAGGTGTTTAGCGGGCTTCCCTACGAGCAGTACTTC,CASSQVFSGLPYEQYF
TRBV11-2,NA,TRBJ1-5,few,TGTGCCAGCAGCTTAGGGGGCCGCAATCAGCCCCAGCATTTT,CASSLGGRNQPQHF
TRBV2,TRBD1,TRBJ1-2,NA,TGTGCCAGCAGCCCCTCAAGAGGGGACAGGGGGAAGCATGGCTACACCTTC,CASSPSRGDRGKHGYTF
TRBV7-8,TRBD2,TRBJ2-2,NA,TGTGCCAGCACCGCGAGCCTACTAGCGGGGGGCACCGGGGAGCTGTTTTTT,CASTASLLAGGTGELFF